The present T cell receptor beta chain was sequenced within a study of cytomegalovirus exposure and HLA in healthy donors. Study-wide background: Unique TCR beta sequences numbering about 100 million came from 150 million to 200 million T cells in an earlier analysis. General study findings and limits: In an earlier analysis, productive rearrangement rates for most beta V segments clustered near 87% or 30%. The study listed some 160 cytomegalovirus-associated TCR beta chains. A later analysis found common viral pathogens apparently linked to several of the most significant clusters.

As to this clone: Its antigen remains unknown.

Primers: 60 Vbeta forward and 13 Jbeta reverse. Only in-frame clones appear in the TCRdb table, and some are missing; sequencing was by immunoSEQ multiplex PCR. The sample lists some 140,000 clones, over 75% occurring once. This receptor was identified in a man aged 30 to 39 in good health. What was sequenced was PBMCs.

CDR3 DNA sequence: TGTGCCAGCACCCCAGGGGGAGTTGAGCAGTACTTC. Amino acid sequence: CASTPGGVEQYF. J is TRBJ2-7 and V is TRBV6-5, with TRBD1 matching 7 bases. Germline CDR1 reads MNHEY; CDR2 reads SVGAGI. J lost 7 bases, V lost 7 bases, and 7 bases had no gene match. CDR3 length equals 12 residues.